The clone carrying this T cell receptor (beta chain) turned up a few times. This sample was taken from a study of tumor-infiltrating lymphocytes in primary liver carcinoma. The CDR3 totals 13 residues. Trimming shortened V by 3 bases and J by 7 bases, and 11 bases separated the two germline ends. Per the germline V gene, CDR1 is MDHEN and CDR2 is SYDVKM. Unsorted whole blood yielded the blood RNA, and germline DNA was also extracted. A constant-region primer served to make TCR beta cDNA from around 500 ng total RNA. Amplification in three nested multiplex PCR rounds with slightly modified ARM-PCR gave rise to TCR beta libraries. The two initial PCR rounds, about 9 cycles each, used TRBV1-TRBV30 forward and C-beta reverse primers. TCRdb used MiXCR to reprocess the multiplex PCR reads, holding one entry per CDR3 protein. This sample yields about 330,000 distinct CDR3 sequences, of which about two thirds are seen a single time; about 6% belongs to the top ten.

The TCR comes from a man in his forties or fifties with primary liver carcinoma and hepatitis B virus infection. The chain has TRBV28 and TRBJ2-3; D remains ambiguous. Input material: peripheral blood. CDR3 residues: CASSFSGRNTQYF. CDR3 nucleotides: TGTGCCAGCAGTTTTTCAGGACGAAATACGCAGTATTTT.